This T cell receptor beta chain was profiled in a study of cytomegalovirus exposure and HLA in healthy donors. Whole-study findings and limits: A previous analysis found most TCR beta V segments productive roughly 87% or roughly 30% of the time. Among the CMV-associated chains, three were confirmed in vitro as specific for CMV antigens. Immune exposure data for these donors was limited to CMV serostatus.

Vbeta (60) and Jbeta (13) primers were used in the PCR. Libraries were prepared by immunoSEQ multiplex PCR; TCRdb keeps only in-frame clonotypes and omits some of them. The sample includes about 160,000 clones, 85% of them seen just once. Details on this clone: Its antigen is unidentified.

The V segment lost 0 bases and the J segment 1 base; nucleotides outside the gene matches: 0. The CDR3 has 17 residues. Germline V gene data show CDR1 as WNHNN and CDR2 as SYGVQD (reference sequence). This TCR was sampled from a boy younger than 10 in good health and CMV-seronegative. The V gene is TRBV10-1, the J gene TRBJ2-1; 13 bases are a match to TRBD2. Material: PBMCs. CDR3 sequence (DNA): TGCGCCAGCAGTGAGTCGACTAGCGGGGGGTCCTACAATGAGCAGTTCTTC. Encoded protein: CASSESTSGGSYNEQFF.